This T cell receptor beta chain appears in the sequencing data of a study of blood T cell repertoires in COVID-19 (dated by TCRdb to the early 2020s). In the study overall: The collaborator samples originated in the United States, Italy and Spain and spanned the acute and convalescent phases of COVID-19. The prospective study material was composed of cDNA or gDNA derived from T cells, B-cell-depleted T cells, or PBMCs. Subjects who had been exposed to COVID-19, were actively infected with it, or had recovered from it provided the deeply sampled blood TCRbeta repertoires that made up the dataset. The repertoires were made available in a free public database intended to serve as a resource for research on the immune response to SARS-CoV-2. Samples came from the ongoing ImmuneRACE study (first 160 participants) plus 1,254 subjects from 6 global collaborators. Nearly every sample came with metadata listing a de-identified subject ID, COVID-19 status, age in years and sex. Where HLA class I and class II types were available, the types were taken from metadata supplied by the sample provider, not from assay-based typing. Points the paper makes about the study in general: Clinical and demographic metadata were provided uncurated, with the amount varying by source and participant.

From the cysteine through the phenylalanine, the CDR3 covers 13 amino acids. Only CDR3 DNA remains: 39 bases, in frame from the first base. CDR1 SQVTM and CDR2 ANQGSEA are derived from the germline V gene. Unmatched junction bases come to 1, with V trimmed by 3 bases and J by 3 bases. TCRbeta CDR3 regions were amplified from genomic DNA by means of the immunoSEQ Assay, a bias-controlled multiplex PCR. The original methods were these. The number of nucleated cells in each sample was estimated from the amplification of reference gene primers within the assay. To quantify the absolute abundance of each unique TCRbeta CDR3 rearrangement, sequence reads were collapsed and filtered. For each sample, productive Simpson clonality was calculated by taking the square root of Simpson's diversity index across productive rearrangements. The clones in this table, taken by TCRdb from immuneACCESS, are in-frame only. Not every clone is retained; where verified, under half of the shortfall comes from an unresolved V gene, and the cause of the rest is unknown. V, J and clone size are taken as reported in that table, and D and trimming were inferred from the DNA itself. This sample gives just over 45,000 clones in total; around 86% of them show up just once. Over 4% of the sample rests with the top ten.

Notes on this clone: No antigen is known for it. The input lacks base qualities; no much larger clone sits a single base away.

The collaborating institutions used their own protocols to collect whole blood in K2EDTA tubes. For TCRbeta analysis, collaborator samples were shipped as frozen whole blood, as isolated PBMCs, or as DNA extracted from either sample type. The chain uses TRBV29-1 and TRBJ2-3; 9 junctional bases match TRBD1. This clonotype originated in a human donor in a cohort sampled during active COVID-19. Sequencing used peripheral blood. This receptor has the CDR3 CSVDGQGTDTQYF. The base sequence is TGCAGCGTTGATGGACAGGGGACAGATACGCAGTATTTT.